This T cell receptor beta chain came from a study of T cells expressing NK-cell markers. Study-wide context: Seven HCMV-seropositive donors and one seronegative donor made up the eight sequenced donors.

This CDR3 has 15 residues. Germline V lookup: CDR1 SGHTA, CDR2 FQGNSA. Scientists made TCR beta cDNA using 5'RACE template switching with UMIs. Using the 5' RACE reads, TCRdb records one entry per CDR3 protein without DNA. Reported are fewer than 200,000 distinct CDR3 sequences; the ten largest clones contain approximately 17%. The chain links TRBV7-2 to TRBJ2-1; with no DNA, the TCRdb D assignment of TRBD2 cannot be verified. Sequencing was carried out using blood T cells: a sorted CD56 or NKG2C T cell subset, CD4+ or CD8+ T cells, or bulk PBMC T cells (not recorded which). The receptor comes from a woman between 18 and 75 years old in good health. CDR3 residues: CASSLAGGVGNEQFF.